What follows are 5 T cell receptor beta chains derived from one specimen sequenced in a study of blood T cell repertoires in COVID-19. Method: immunoSEQ multiplex PCR; TCRdb's copy keeps in-frame clones and lacks some. Of 300,000 to 450,000 clones in the sample, 85% were seen once. Sequenced: peripheral blood. The receptor source for this set is a young woman with acute or convalescent COVID-19.

This rearrangement joins TRBV7-9 to TRBJ2-7; 9 bases match TRBD1. CDR1 and CDR2 from the germline V gene are SEHNR and FQNEAQ (reference sequence). The trim removed 4 bases at V and 1 base at J, leaving 2 bases unmatched. CDR3 size: 14 residues. The CDR3 bases are TGTGCCAGCAGCTCGACAGGGGGATCCTACGAGCAGTACTTC. Amino acid sequence: CASSSTGGSYEQYF.

The J gene is TRBJ1-1, the V gene TRBV9; perhaps TRBD1 as D (5 bases). This CDR3 has 15 amino acids. V lost 7 bases and J lost 6, with 22 bases in between. Germline CDR1 reads SGDLS; CDR2 reads YYNGEE. The CDR3 protein is CASSTGEGVFSEAFF. As DNA, the CDR3 is TGTGCCAGCTCGACGGGGGAAGGCGTTTTCTCTGAAGCTTTCTTT.

The chain couples TRBV21-1 to TRBJ2-7; no DNA check was done on the table's D call, TRBD2. TRBV21-1 is reported as a pseudogene. The CDR3 loop spans 15 amino acids. In DNA, the CDR3 is TGTGCCAGCAGTACCGGGGGGGGTCCCCAATACGAGCAGTACTTC. Translating gives CASSTGGGPQYEQYF.

The V call is TRBV11-3, the J call TRBJ2-5; 7 nucleotides line up with TRBD1. J lost 4 bases, V lost 4 bases, and 3 bases had no gene match. This CDR3 has 13 residues. Germline loops: CDR1 SGHNT, CDR2 YENEEA. For the CDR3, the DNA is TGTGCCAGCAGCTCTTCAGGGGGAGAGACCCAGTACTTC. Translated, it gives CASSSSGGETQYF.

V and J are TRBV6-1 and TRBJ1-2; D may be TRBD1 (6 bases). Germline CDR1 reads MNHNS; CDR2 reads SASEGT. The CDR3 is 13 amino acids. Trimming pared 3 bases from V and 2 bases from J, leaving 7 bases between. The CDR3 spells CASSEQGNYGYTF. CDR3 nucleotides: TGTGCCAGCAGTGAGCAGGGGAACTATGGCTACACCTTC.